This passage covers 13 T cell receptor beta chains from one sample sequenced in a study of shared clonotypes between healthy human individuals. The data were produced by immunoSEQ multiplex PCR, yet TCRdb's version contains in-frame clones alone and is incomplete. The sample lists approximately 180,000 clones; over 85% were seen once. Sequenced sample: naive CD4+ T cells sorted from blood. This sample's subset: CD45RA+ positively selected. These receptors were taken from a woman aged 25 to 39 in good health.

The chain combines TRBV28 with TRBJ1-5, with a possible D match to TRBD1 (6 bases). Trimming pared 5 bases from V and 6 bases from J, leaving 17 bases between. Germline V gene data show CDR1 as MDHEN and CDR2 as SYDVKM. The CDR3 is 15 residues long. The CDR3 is CASSTVSGGGQPQHF. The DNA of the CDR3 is TGTGCCAGCAGTACTGTGTCCGGGGGCGGTCAGCCCCAGCATTTT.

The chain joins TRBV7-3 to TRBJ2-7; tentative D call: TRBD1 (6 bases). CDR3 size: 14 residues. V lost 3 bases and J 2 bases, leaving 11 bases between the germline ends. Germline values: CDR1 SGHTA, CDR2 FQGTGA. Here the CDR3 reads CASSLNRVAYEQYF. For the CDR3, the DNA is TGTGCCAGCAGCTTGAACAGGGTTGCCTACGAGCAGTACTTC.

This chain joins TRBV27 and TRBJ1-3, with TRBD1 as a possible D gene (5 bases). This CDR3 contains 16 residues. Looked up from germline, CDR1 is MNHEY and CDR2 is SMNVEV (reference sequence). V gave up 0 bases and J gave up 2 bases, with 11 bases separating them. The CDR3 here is CASSLSSPRAGNTIYF. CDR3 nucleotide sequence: TGTGCCAGCAGTTTATCTTCCCCCAGGGCTGGAAACACCATATATTTT.

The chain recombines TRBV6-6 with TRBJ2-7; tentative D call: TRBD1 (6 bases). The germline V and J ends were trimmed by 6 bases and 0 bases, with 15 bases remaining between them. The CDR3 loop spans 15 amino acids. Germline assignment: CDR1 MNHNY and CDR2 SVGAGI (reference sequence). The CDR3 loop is CASSPRGSLSYEQYF. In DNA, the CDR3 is TGTGCCAGCAGCCCCAGGGGATCCCTCTCCTACGAGCAGTACTTC.

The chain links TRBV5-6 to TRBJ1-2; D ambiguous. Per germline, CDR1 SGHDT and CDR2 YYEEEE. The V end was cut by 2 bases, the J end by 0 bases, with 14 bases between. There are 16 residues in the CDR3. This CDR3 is CASSFKATRANYGYTF. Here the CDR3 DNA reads TGTGCCAGCAGCTTTAAGGCGACGAGAGCTAACTATGGCTACACCTTC.

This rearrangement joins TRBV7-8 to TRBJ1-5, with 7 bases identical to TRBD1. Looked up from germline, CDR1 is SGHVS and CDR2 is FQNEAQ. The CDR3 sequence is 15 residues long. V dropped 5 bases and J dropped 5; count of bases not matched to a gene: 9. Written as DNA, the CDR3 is TGTGCCAGCAGCCTCAGACGCGACAGGGATCAGCCCCAGCATTTT. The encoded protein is CASSLRRDRDQPQHF.

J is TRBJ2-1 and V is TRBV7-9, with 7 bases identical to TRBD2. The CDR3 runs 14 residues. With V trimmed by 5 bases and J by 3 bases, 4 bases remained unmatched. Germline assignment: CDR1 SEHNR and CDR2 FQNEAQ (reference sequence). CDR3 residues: CASSGGLVYNEQFF. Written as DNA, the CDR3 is TGTGCCAGCAGCGGCGGACTAGTCTACAATGAGCAGTTCTTC.

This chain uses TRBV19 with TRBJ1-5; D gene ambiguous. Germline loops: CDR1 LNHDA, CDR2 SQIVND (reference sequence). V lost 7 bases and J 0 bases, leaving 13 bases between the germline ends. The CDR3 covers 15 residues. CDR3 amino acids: CASTGNEYSNQPQHF. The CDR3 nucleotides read TGTGCCAGTACCGGAAACGAATATAGCAATCAGCCCCAGCATTTT. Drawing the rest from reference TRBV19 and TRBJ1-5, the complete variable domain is DGGITQSPKYLFRKEGQNVTLSCEQNLNHDAMYWYRQDPGQGLRLIYYSQIVNDFQKGDIAEGYSVSREKKESFPLTVTSAQKNPTAFYLCASTGNEYSNQPQHFGDGTRLSIL.

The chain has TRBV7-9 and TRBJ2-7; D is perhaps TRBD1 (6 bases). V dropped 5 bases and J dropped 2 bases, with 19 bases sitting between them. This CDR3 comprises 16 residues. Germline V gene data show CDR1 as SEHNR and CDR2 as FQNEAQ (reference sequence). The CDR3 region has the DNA TGTGCCAGCAGCCGGTCGTTCAGGGGTGTACCCTACGAGCAGTACTTC. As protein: CASSRSFRGVPYEQYF. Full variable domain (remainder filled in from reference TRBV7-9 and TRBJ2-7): DTGVSQNPRHKITKRGQNVTFRCDPISEHNRLYWYRQTLGQGPEFLTYFQNEAQLEKSRLLSDRFSAERPKGSFSTLEIQRTEQGDSAMYLCASSRSFRGVPYEQYFGPGTRLTVT.

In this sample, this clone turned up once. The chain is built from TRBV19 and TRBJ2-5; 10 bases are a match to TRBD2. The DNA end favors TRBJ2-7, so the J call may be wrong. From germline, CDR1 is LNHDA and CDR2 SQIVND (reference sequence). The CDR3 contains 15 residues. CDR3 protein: CASRYTGTSAYEQYF. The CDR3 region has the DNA TGTGCCAGTAGATACACCGGGACTAGCGCCTACGAGCAGTACTTC.

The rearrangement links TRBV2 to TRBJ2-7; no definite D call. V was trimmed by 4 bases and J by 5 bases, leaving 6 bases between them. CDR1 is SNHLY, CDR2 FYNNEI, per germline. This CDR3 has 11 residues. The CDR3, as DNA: TGTGCCAGCAGTGCCCCCGACGAGCAGTACTTC. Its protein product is CASSAPDEQYF.

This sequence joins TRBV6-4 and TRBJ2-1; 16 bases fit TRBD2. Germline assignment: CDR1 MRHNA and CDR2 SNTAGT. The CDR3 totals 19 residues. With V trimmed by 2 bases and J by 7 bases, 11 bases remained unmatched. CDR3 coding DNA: TGTGCCAGCAGTGACCCGGGACTAGCGGGAGGGCCTTGGGCGAATGAGCAGTTCTTC. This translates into CASSDPGLAGGPWANEQFF.

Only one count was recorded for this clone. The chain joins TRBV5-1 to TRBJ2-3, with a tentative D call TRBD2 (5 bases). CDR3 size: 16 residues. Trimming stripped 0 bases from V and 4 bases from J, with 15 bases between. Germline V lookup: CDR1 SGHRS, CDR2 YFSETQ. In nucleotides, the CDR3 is TGCGCCAGCAGCTTGGGGGTCGCAGAGAGGGCAGATACGCAGTATTTT. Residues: CASSLGVAERADTQYF.